Below are 7 T cell receptor beta chains sequenced from a single sample in a study of T cell responses to AZD1222 COVID-19 vaccine. Measured with immunoSEQ multiplex PCR; TCRdb has only the in-frame clones, and not every one. The data hold tens of thousands of clones, with 70% to 90% observed a single time. Material: peripheral blood, obtained 28 days after the second AZD1222 dose. These receptors originate from an adult who received the AZD1222 COVID-19 vaccine.

The J gene is TRBJ2-1, the V gene TRBV19; D is perhaps TRBD1 or TRBD2 (6 bases each). This CDR3 spans 16 amino acids. V lost 0 bases and J 1 base, leaving 10 bases between the germline ends. The germline CDR1 and CDR2 sequences are LNHDA and SQIVND (reference sequence). The DNA for the CDR3 is TGTGCCAGTAGTATAGAGGGGGGCTGGTCCTACAATGAGCAGTTCTTC. Its translation: CASSIEGGWSYNEQFF.

The V gene is TRBV28, the J gene TRBJ2-1; 7 nucleotides line up with TRBD1. CDR1 and CDR2 (germline): MDHEN, SYDVKM. This CDR3 spans 15 amino acids. The V segment lost 7 bases and the J segment 6 bases; nucleotides outside the gene matches: 12. The chain's CDR3 is CASTPLGGVINEQFF. CDR3 DNA sequence: TGTGCCAGCACACCCTTAGGGGGCGTTATCAATGAGCAGTTCTTC.

The rearrangement joins TRBV28 to TRBJ1-2; a possible D gene is TRBD1 (6 bases). There are 15 residues in the CDR3. With 7 bases removed from V and 7 bases from J, the gap between germline ends came to 22 bases. The germline V gene has CDR1 MDHEN and CDR2 SYDVKM. The DNA of the CDR3 is TGTGCCAGCATTCCAGGACAGATCAGCCTTGCTGGCTACACCTTC. Its translation is CASIPGQISLAGYTF.

The chain uses TRBV28 and TRBJ1-6; TRBD1 matches at 8 bases. J lost 7 bases, V lost 5 bases, and 7 bases had no gene match. Germline CDR1 and CDR2: MDHEN and SYDVKM. The CDR3 runs 15 residues. CDR3 DNA: TGTGCCAGCAGTCCCCGGACAGGGCGAAATTCACCCCTCCACTTT. The encoded protein is CASSPRTGRNSPLHF. Based on the CDR3 plus reference TRBV28 and TRBJ1-6, the full variable domain is DVKVTQSSRYLVKRTGEKVFLECVQDMDHENMFWYRQDPGLGLRLIYFSYDVKMKEKGDIPEGYSVSREKKERFSLILESASTNQTSMYLCASSPRTGRNSPLHFGNGTRLTVT.

The chain employs TRBV27 and TRBJ2-1; 8 bases match TRBD1. Unmatched junction bases numbered 3, after V lost 2 bases and J lost 3 bases. CDR1 MNHEY and CDR2 SMNVEV come from the germline V gene (reference sequence). The CDR3 runs 15 residues. DNA of the CDR3: TGTGCCAGCAGTTTAAACAGGGGGTTCTACAATGAGCAGTTCTTC. It yields the protein CASSLNRGFYNEQFF.

The rearrangement uses TRBV2 and TRBJ2-1, with a possible D match to TRBD2 (5 bases). The CDR3 runs 14 residues. Germline CDR1 reads SNHLY; CDR2 reads FYNNEI. V lost 0 bases and J lost 9, with 12 bases in between. The CDR3 DNA reads as TGTGCCAGCAGTGAAGCCTTTGCGGGTGGTGAGCAGTTCTTC. Translated, it gives CASSEAFAGGEQFF.

The gene calls are TRBV3-1 (or the pseudogene TRBV3-2) and TRBJ2-5; D remains ambiguous. Trimming took 0 bases from V and 2 from J, leaving 7 bases between them. Germline CDR1 and CDR2: LGHDT and YNNKEL (reference sequence). CDR3 length: 14 residues. The CDR3 DNA reads TGTGCCAGCAGCCAAGACGCATCACAAGAGACCCAGTACTTC. The encoded protein is CASSQDASQETQYF.